These 8 T cell receptor beta chains share one sample of origin, sequenced in a study of blood T cell repertoires in COVID-19. Generated by immunoSEQ multiplex PCR, the TCRdb table keeps only in-frame clones and is missing some. The top ten clones hold 4.3% of a sample with 130,000 or so clones, more than 80% of them seen once. The source material was peripheral blood. The receptors come from a human donor in a cohort sampled during active COVID-19.

This chain's CDR3 is CASSYSPGQNHLSSYNEQFF. The CDR3 DNA follows: TGTGCCAGCAGTTACTCTCCGGGACAGAACCACTTGAGCTCCTACAATGAGCAGTTCTTC. The gene calls are TRBV6-2 or TRBV6-3 and TRBJ2-1; 7 nucleotides line up with TRBD1. CDR1 and CDR2 from the germline V gene are MNHEY and SVGEGT. After removal of 0 bases from V and 0 bases from J, the junction contained 14 bases not matched to a gene. This CDR3 has 20 amino acids.

V usage is TRBV5-4 and J usage is TRBJ1-6, with 7 positions matching TRBD1. The germline V gene encodes CDR1 SGHNT and CDR2 YYREEE (reference sequence). The CDR3 contains 15 residues. V gave up 0 bases and J gave up 7 bases; unmatched junction bases: 4. The CDR3 bases are TGTGCCAGCAGCTTGGAGGGACAGTACAATTCACCCCTCCACTTT. It encodes CASSLEGQYNSPLHF.

The chain has TRBV19 and TRBJ2-7; no reliable D call. CDR3 size: 14 residues. The germline CDR1 and CDR2 sequences are LNHDA and SQIVND (reference sequence). V was shortened by 5 bases and J by 2 bases, with 13 bases between the two germline ends. In DNA, the CDR3 is TGTGCCAGTAGTCGAAGTCTCACGGCCTACGAGCAGTACTTC. This sequence encodes CASSRSLTAYEQYF. Variable domain in full (rest from reference TRBV19 and TRBJ2-7): DGGITQSPKYLFRKEGQNVTLSCEQNLNHDAMYWYRQDPGQGLRLIYYSQIVNDFQKGDIAEGYSVSREKKESFPLTVTSAQKNPTAFYLCASSRSLTAYEQYFGPGTRLTVT.

The V call is TRBV10-3, the J call TRBJ1-5; 9 bases fit TRBD1. The CDR3 length is 14 residues. From germline, CDR1 is ENHRY and CDR2 SYGVKD. The J segment lost 7 bases and the V segment lost 3 bases, leaving 4 bases of the junction unmatched. The CDR3 region has the DNA TGTGCCATCAGTGAAGGACAGGGGCTGCAGCCCCAGCATTTT. Translation gives CAISEGQGLQPQHF.

The V call is TRBV18, the J call TRBJ1-3; D gene ambiguous. V lost 6 bases, J lost 4 bases, and 13 bases lay in between. The CDR3 totals 14 residues. The V gene's germline CDR1 is KGHSH and CDR2 LQKENI. CDR3: CASSQREWGNTIYF. CDR3 DNA: TGTGCCAGCTCCCAGCGGGAATGGGGAAACACCATATATTTT.

The chain has TRBV7-2 and TRBJ2-1, with 15 bases identical to TRBD2. The CDR3 consists of 18 residues. Germline CDR1 SGHTA, CDR2 FQGNSA. Germline trimming cut 0 bases from V and 10 bases from J; bases unmatched to any gene: 10. CDR3 DNA: TGTGCCAGCAGCTTAGCCGGGACTAGCGGGAGGATCCCAAAAGAGCAGTTCTTC. Protein sequence: CASSLAGTSGRIPKEQFF.

The chain couples TRBV4-1 to TRBJ1-6; D not certain. The CDR3 runs 17 residues. Trimming left V 0 bases short and J 7 bases short, with 16 bases between. Germline V gene lookup returns CDR1 MGHRA and CDR2 YSYEKL. The CDR3 DNA reads TGCGCCAGCAGCCAAGAACCGATAAGCGGCTGGAATTCACCCCTCCACTTT. Translation gives CASSQEPISGWNSPLHF.

This sequence joins TRBV6-5 and TRBJ1-2; D is unresolved. The CDR3 is made up of 13 amino acids. V was pared by 6 bases and J by 1 base, with 9 bases between. CDR1 is MNHEY, CDR2 SVGAGI, per germline. This chain's CDR3 is CASREVDNYGYTF. CDR3 bases: TGTGCCAGCAGGGAGGTTGATAACTATGGCTACACCTTC.